The entry below gives a single TCR beta chain sequence along with its context. Its antigen is not yet known. One base away there is no much larger clone; base qualities are not given. Libraries were constructed by the immunoSEQ multiplex PCR assay. For the multiplex PCR, a mixture combining 60 forward primers for TCR Vbeta segments and 13 reverse primers for TCR Jbeta segments was used. A multiplex PCR assay on genomic DNA amplified the CDR3 region of rearranged TCR beta genes. The amplified TCR beta libraries were sequenced on the Illumina HiSeq System as 87-base-pair reads. As for the original processing: A later analysis counted some 74 million unique TCR beta chains across the 666 repertoires, and 9 million to 14 million of these chains were shared by at least two donors. To remove PCR and sequencing errors, raw reads were error-corrected and collapsed into unique sequences using a nearest-neighbor algorithm that merged closely related sequences. CDR3 sequences were aligned to IMGT reference sequences to assign V, D and J gene segments. For a sequence to be retained, a match of at least six nucleotides to both a V gene segment and a J gene segment was required. Rearrangements were classified as productive when the CDR3 lacked stop codons and remained in frame with V and J, and all other rearrangements were classified as non-productive. CDR3 was defined by IMGT convention, running from the second conserved V-encoded cysteine to the conserved J-encoded phenylalanine. In an earlier analysis of 587 of the donors, sequences lacking an unambiguous match to a single V gene segment were excluded. An earlier analysis of 587 of the donors called V segments functional above 56.7% productive rearrangements and segregating when the between-donor standard deviation exceeded 5%. A statistical classification framework was developed to diagnose cytomegalovirus status using the catalog of TCR beta chain sequences. A later analysis assigned V and J genes by comparing TCR nucleotide sequences with IMGT/GENE-DB human TR gene sequences. In a later analysis, CDR3 sequences and most-parsimonious VDJ recombination scenarios were assigned using the TCRdist pipeline. In a later analysis, every TCR beta chain was defined by the combination of its CDR3 amino acid sequence and its V-gene family, and reads without a unique V-gene family were dropped. As a way to deal with suspected cross-contamination and a sequencing artifact, a later analysis dropped 640 or so nucleotide sequences that were highly shared and had low generation probability. In a later analysis, a clonal expansion index was calculated for each public chain from normalized within-repertoire ranks of inferred template counts. A later analysis computed generation probabilities with a VDJ recombination model fitted to out-of-frame rearrangements, and checked the results against IGoR. In a later analysis, TCR-TCR, TCR-HLA and TCR-CMV co-occurrence was scored with hypergeometric tests, and a repertoire-size bias correction was applied to TCR pairs. A later analysis estimated false discovery rates by permuting HLA or CMV assignments 20 times. In a later analysis, co-occurring TCRs were grouped using DBSCAN, with TCRdist sequence similarity added in when clustering inside HLA-allele-positive subsets. Co-occurrence clustering excluded repertoires with fewer than 30,000 or more than 120,000 public chains, plus five with anomalous nucleotide sharing. In its TCRdb copy, this immuneACCESS table keeps in-frame sequences only and misses some clones. Where compared with another copy, unresolved V genes explain less than half of these, and the others have no known cause. V, J and clone size are those of that table, while D and trimming were read from the DNA. This sample lists 70,000 to 90,000 clones; 63% were detected once. Of the sample, approximately 16% is held by the ten largest clones.

These data come from a study of cytomegalovirus exposure and HLA in healthy donors (dated by TCRdb to 2016 to 2017). About the investigation overall: An earlier analysis of some 600 of the donors reported 276 Gb of sequence data and about 120 million unique TCR beta sequences obtained from about 200 million T cells. About 280 gigabases of sequencing data and around 85 million unique TCR sequences made up an early release that covered approximately 620 HLA-typed donors. Of the roughly 400 genotyped donors, approximately 80% fell in the genetic ancestry cluster associated with self-reported Caucasian donors. The study aimed to test whether signatures of past pathogen exposure could be identified by cataloging public T cell receptors. The study used immunosequencing to profile the T cell repertoires of about 670 subjects and linked those repertoires to cytomegalovirus serostatus. In addition to the first cohort of roughly 700 subjects, a separate validation cohort of 120 different subjects was used. The study combined high-throughput TCR immunosequencing, statistical association of individual TCRs with disease status, and machine learning to predict cytomegalovirus infection status. A later analysis re-analyzed previously published TCR beta repertoires from 550 to 700 donors and added high-resolution HLA genotyping to study TCR occurrence patterns. Rather than using new phenotypic data, the later analysis identified candidate immune exposures from TCR beta sequences and from how often those sequences occurred across donors. To decide whether each TCR beta V gene segment behaved as functional or pseudogenic, an earlier analysis of fewer than 750 of the donors relied on high-throughput TCR beta sequencing. Donor age, sex, ethnicity and CMV serostatus were collected together with the repertoire data. A later genetic analysis used genome-wide SNP genotypes for about 65% of the 666 donors, treating that subset as a discovery cohort. All discovery cohort repertoires had been generated using a single sequencing platform. HLA typing covered class I and class II loci at four-digit resolution. The number of donors typed differed by locus, with roughly 620-630 for A, B, C, DRB1 and DQB1, approximately 500 for DQA1, about 610 for DPA1, and some 440 for DPB1. Because of strong linkage in the cohort, roughly five DR-DQ haplotypes were treated as single units for association and clustering. On average, roughly 250,000 unique TCR beta nucleotide sequences were sequenced per donor among some 430 genotyped donors of the cohort, with roughly 19% of those sequences being non-productive. General study outcomes and caveats: The presence/absence analyses assumed that sequencing depth was roughly uniform across donors, and that assumption may not be true. When HLA alleles, especially DR and DQ, strongly co-occurred, attributing TCR associations to individual alleles was difficult. An earlier analysis of 587 of the donors showed that most TCR beta V segments appeared in productive rearrangements either about 87% or about 30% of the time, which broadly matched IMGT annotations. Because the 87-base-pair reads could not distinguish some IMGT-functional V segments, including TRBV6-2 and TRBV6-3, those segments were excluded. Compared with equally common non-associated chains, HLA-associated TCR beta chains in a later analysis were more clonally expanded and had lower generation probabilities. The study gave a list of some 150 TCR beta chains associated with cytomegalovirus. In a later analysis, the rate of TCR association differed among HLA loci, with DRB1 alleles having the most associated TCRs and HLA-C alleles having the fewest. Specific HLA alleles were associated with 15,000 to 20,000 TCR beta sequences at a false discovery rate of 0.05 in a later analysis. In a later analysis, several top co-occurrence clusters were reported to appear linked to parvovirus B19, influenza, CMV and Epstein-Barr virus. The authors suggested that the approach could potentially be generalized to other disease states and immunological phenotypes. In vitro tests confirmed that a few of the cytomegalovirus-associated TCR beta chains recognize cytomegalovirus antigens. The classifier was reported to diagnose cytomegalovirus status with high specificity and sensitivity in both the original cohort and the validation cohort. A later genetic analysis reported fewer N-insertions in productive TCRs among donors in an Asian-associated ancestry cluster than the roughly 620-donor mean. Because counts were too low, about 18 rarely observed V segments, including chromosome 9 orphons, were left out of the earlier analysis of about 620 of the donors. The only immune exposure information available for the cohort was CMV serostatus. A group of highly shared sequence variants was considered likely to be a technical artifact of the sequencing pipeline. In a later genetic analysis, a missense DCLRE1C variant was associated with V-gene and J-gene trimming of TCR beta chains, and the association was replicated in an independent cohort. A later analysis found that most CMV-associated TCR beta chains appeared HLA-restricted, with HLA associations seemingly driven largely by CMV exposure. A further reported finding was that TCR beta sequences accurately predicted the HLA-A and HLA-B alleles for most subjects in the first cohort. Most TCR sequences were observed very rarely across donors, whereas some public TCRs were present in many individuals. Correlated functional status among segregating V segments might reflect linkage disequilibrium, but an unknown experimental factor could not be ruled out. The cohort was sequenced for TCR beta chains only, and without alpha or paired-chain data the features that could be detected were limited. Because HLA typing was unavailable for some donors at each locus, only the typed subset was used in association tests.

From cysteine to phenylalanine, the CDR3 is 14 amino acids long. Solely the CDR3 DNA is kept, with 42 bases framed from the first base. For CDR1 and CDR2, the germline V gene lists SGHTA and FQGNSA. Trimming at the junction amounts to 4 bases on V and 4 bases on J, and the germline ends lie 12 bases apart. The cohort was made up of 650 to 700 healthy bone marrow donors. All cohort members were sampled while nominally healthy, although unrecorded immune exposures were likely present. The donor was CMV seropositive and was included in the group of 290 or so seropositive cohort members. Each donor provided a peripheral blood sample, and peripheral blood mononuclear cells were used for TCR beta sequencing. Genomic DNA extraction from the blood cell samples was performed with the Qiagen DNeasy Blood Extraction Kit.

This clonotype originated in a woman between 40 and 55 years old in good health and CMV-seropositive. What was sequenced was PBMCs. The chain was built from TRBV7-2 and TRBJ2-3; TRBD2 is perhaps the D gene, given 5 matching bases. The DNA reads TGTGCCAGCAGCTCCATCGAGGGAGCAGATACGCAGTATTTT. It codes for CASSSIEGADTQYF.